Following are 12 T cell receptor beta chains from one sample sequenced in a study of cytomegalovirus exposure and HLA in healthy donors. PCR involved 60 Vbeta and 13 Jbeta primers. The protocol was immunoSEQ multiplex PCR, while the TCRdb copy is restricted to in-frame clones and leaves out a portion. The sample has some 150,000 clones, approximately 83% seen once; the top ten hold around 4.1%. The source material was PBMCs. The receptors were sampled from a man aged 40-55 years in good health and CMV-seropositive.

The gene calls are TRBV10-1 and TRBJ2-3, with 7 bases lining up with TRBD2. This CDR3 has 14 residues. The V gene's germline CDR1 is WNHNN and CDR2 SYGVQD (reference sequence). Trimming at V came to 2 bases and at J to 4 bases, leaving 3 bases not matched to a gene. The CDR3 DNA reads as TGCGCCAGCAGTGAGGCGGGAGTCTCAGATACGCAGTATTTT. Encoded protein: CASSEAGVSDTQYF.

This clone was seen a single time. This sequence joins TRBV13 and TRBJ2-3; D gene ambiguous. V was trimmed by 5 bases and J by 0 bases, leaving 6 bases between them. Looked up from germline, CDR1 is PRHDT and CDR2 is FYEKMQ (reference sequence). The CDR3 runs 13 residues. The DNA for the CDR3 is TGTGCCAGCAGCACCCTAAGCACAGATACGCAGTATTTT. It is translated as CASSTLSTDTQYF.

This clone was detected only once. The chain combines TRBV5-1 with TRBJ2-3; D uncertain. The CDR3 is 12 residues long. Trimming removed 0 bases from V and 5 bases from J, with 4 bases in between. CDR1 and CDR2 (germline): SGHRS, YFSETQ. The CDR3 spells CASSLDIDTQYF. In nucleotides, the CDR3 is TGCGCCAGCAGCTTGGATATAGATACGCAGTATTTT.

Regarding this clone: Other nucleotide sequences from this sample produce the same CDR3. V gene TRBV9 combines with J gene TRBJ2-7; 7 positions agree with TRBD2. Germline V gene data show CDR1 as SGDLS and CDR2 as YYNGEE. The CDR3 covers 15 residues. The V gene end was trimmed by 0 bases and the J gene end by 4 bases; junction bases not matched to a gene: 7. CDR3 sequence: CASSVGDGGTYEQYF. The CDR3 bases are TGTGCCAGCAGCGTAGGGGACGGGGGGACGTACGAGCAGTACTTC.

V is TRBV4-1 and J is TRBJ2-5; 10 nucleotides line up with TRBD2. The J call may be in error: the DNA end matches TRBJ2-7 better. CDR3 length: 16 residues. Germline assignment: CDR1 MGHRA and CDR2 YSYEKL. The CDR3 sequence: CASSQAGAGGSYEQYF. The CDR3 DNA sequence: TGCGCCAGCAGCCAAGCGGGAGCGGGAGGGTCCTACGAGCAGTACTTC.

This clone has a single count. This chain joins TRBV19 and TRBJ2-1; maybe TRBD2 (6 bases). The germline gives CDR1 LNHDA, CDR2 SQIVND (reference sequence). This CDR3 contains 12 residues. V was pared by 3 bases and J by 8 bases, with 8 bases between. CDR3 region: CASSIGRYEQFF. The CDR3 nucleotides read TGTGCCAGTAGTATTGGGAGGTATGAGCAGTTCTTC.

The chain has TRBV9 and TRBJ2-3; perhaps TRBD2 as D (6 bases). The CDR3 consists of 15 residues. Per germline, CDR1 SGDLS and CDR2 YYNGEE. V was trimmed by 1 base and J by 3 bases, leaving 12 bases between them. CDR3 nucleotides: TGTGCCAGCAGCGTATTGGCGGGAAATACAGATACGCAGTATTTT. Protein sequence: CASSVLAGNTDTQYF.

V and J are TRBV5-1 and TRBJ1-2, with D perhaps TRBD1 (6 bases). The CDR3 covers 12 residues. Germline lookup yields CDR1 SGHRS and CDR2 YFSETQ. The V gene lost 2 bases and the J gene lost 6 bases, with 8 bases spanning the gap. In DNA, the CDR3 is TGCGCCAGCAGCTTTAACAGGGATGGCTACACCTTC. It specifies CASSFNRDGYTF.

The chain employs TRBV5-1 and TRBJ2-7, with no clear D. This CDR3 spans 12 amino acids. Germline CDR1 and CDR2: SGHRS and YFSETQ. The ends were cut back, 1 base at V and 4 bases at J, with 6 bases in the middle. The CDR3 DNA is TGCGCCAGCAGCTTGACTGAGTACGAGCAGTACTTC. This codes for CASSLTEYEQYF.

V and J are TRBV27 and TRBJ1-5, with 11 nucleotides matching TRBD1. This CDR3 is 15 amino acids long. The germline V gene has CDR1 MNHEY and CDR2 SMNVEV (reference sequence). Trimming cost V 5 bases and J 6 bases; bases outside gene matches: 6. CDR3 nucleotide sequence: TGTGCCAGCAGTCTTGGACAGGGGGCGATTCAGCCCCAGCATTTT. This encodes CASSLGQGAIQPQHF.

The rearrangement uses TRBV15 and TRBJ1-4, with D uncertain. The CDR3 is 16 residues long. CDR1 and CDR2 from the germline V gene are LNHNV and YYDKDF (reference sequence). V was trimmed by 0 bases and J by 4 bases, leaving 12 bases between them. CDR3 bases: TGTGCCACCAGCAGAGAGCGAAACAGCCTTAATGAAAAACTGTTTTTT. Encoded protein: CATSRERNSLNEKLFF.

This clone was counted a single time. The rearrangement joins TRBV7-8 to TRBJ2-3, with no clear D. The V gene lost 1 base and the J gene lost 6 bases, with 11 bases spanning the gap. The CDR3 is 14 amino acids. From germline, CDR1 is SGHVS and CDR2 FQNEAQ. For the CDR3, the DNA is TGTGCCAGCAGCTTAGTACAAAGAATCGATACGCAGTATTTT. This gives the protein CASSLVQRIDTQYF. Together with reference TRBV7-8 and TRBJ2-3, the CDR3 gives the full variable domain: GAGVSQSPRYKVAKRGQDVALRCDPISGHVSLFWYQQALGQGPEFLTYFQNEAQLDKSGLPSDRFFAERPEGSVSTLKIQRTQQEDSAVYLCASSLVQRIDTQYFGPGTRLTVL.